This T cell receptor beta chain was identified in a study of blood T cell repertoires in COVID-19 (dated by TCRdb to the early 2020s). For the study in its entirety: The collaborator samples originated in the United States, Italy and Spain and spanned the acute and convalescent phases of COVID-19. The material from the prospective study consisted of cDNA or gDNA derived from T cells, B-cell-depleted T cells, or PBMCs. Deeply sampled blood TCRbeta repertoires from subjects exposed to, actively infected with, or recovered from COVID-19 were included in the dataset. The repertoires were made available in a free public database intended to serve as a resource for research on the immune response to SARS-CoV-2. Samples were obtained from the ongoing ImmuneRACE study (first 160 participants) and from 1,254 subjects provided by 6 global collaborators. Nearly every sample came with metadata listing a de-identified subject ID, COVID-19 status, age in years and sex. HLA class I and class II types, where available, came from metadata supplied by the sample provider rather than from assay-based typing. What the research found in general, with its limitations: Clinical and demographic metadata were provided uncurated, with the amount varying by source and participant.

Germline trimming: 4 bases from V, 6 bases from J; junction bases outside gene matches: 14. The CDR3 runs 16 amino acids, cysteine and phenylalanine included. The DNA shown is the 48-base CDR3, in frame from base 1. Looking up the germline V gene (reference sequence) yields CDR1 SGHNT and CDR2 YYREEE. Concerning this clone itself: Its recognized antigen is unknown. The record has no base qualities; no much larger clone is one base away.

The collaborating institutions used their own protocols to collect whole blood in K2EDTA tubes. For TCRbeta analysis, collaborators shipped samples as frozen whole blood, isolated PBMCs, or DNA extracted from either of those sample types. The immunoSEQ Assay, a bias-controlled multiplex PCR, was used to amplify TCRbeta CDR3 regions from genomic DNA. The authors processed their data as follows. Within the assay, amplification of reference gene primers was used to estimate how many nucleated cells each sample contained. To quantify the absolute abundance of each unique TCRbeta CDR3 rearrangement, sequence reads were collapsed and filtered. For each sample, productive Simpson clonality was calculated by taking the square root of Simpson's diversity index across productive rearrangements. TCRdb took over this immuneACCESS table, retaining in-frame rearrangements with V and J assigned. Such tables are incomplete; in checked studies, under half of the missing clones stem from an unresolved V gene, and the remainder is unexplained. The V and J calls and clone size were taken over from that table, and D and trimming were inferred from the DNA. The sample contains approximately 73,000 clones, approximately 89% of them found a single time. The ten largest clones take up around 2% of the sample.

The receptor's source is a woman in her fifties or sixties with acute or convalescent COVID-19. The rearranged segments are TRBV5-4 and TRBJ1-2, with 8 bases matching TRBD1. The source material was peripheral blood. The CDR3 corresponds to CASSVGLVQGADGYTF. The DNA sequence is given as TGTGCCAGCAGCGTTGGCCTAGTTCAGGGGGCCGATGGCTACACCTTC.